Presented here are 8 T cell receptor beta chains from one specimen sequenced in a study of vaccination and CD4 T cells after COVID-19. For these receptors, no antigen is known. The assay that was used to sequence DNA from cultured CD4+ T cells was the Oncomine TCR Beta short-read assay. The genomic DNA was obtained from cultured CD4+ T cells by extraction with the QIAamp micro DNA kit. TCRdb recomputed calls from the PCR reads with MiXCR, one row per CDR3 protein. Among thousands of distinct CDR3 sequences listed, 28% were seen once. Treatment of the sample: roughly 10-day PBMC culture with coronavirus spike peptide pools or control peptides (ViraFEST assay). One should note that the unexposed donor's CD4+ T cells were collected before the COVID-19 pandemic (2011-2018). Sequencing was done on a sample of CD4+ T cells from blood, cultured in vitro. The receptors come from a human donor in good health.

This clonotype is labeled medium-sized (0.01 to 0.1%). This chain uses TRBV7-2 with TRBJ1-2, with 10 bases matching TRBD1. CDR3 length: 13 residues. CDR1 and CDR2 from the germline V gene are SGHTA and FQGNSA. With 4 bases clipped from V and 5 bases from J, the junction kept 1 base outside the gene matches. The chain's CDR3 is CASSSGQGYGYTF. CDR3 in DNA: TGTGCCAGCAGCTCGGGACAGGGGTATGGCTACACCTTC.

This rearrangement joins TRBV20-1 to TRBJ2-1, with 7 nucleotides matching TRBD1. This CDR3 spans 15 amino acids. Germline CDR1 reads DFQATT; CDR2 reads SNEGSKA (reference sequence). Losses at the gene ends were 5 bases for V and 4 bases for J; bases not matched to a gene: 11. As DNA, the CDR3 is TGCAGTGCTTGCGACAGGGCGAAAACTTACAATGAGCAGTTCTTC. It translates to CSACDRAKTYNEQFF.

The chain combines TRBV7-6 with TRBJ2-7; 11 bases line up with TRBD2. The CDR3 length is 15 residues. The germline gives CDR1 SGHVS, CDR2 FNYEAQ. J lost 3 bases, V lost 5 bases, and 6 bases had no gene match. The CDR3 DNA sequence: TGTGCCAGCAGCCCCCCCGGGACTAGCGGCTACGAGCAGTACTTC. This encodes CASSPPGTSGYEQYF.

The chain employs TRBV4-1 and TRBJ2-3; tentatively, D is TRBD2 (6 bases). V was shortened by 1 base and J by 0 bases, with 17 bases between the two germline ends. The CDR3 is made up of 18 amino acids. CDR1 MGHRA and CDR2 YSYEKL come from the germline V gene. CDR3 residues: CASSQARTTPSSTDTQYF. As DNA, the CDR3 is TGCGCCAGCAGCCAAGCGCGGACTACCCCCTCTAGCACAGATACGCAGTATTTT.

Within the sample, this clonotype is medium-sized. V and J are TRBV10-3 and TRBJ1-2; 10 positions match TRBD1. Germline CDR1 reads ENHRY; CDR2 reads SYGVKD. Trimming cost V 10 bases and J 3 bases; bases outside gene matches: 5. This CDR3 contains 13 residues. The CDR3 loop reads CATTTGGDYGYTF. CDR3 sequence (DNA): TGTGCCACTACGACAGGGGGCGACTATGGCTACACCTTC.

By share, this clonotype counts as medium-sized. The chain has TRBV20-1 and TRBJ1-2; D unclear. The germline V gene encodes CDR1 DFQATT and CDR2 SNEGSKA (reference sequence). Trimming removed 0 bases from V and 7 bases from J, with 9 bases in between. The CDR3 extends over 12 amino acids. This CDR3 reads CSARDGDFGYTF. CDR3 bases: TGCAGTGCTAGAGATGGGGATTTTGGCTACACCTTC.

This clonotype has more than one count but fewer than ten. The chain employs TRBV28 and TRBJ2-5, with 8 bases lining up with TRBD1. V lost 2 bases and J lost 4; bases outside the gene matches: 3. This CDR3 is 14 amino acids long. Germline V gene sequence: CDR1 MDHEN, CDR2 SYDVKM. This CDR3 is CASSLRQGTETQYF. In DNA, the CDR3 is TGTGCCAGCAGTTTACGACAGGGGACAGAGACCCAGTACTTC.

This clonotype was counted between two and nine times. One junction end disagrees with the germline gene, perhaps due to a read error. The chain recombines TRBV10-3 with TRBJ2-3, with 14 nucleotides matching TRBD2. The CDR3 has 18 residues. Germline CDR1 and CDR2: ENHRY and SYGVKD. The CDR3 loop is CASSYLGLAGGSGDTQYF. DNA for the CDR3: TGTGCCAGCAGTTACCTTGGACTAGCGGGAGGAAGTGGAGATACGCAGTATTTT.